This T cell receptor beta chain was profiled in a study of blood T cell repertoires in COVID-19. On the study more broadly: Sources were T cells, B-cell-depleted T cells, or PBMCs; the material itself was cDNA or gDNA.

This clone has a handful of counts. CDR3 length equals 16 residues. Germline V CDR1 and CDR2: KGHSH, LQKENI. V was shortened by 3 bases and J by 2 bases, with 16 bases between the two germline ends. In the original workflow: Amplification of reference gene primers provided the estimated nucleated cell counts. Repertoires were generated with immunoSEQ multiplex PCR, while TCRdb's copy carries only in-frame clones and drops some. V and J calls and clone size follow that table, whereas D and trimming were derived from the DNA. The sample lists about 200,000 clones, under 90% occurring once. The TCR comes from a human donor in a cohort sampled during active COVID-19. V and J are TRBV18 and TRBJ1-2, with D possibly being TRBD1 (5 bases). Sample: peripheral blood. The CDR3 reads CASSPTGRSINYGYTF. The CDR3 nucleotides read TGTGCCAGCTCACCTACAGGACGGTCGATAAACTATGGCTACACCTTC. The complete variable domain, with remaining parts taken from reference TRBV18 and TRBJ1-2, reads NAGVMQNPRHLVRRRGQEARLRCSPMKGHSHVYWYRQLPEEGLKFMVYLQKENIIDESGMPKERFSAEFPKEGPSILRIQQVVRGDSAAYFCASSPTGRSINYGYTFGSGTRLTVV.